The next 2 T cell receptor beta chains were all read from a single sample in a study of neurological immune-mediated disorders (dated by TCRdb to the late 2010s). Libraries were constructed by 5' RACE. Data came from an Illumina HiSeq 2500. TCRdb reprocessed the public reads (quality trimming at Q25 with fastp, clone calling with MiXCR) and kept in-frame beta chains. Every CDR3 protein is listed once, alongside the most common genes and DNA of its rows. The sample data list under 40,000 distinct CDR3 sequences, and roughly 3.1% of these were observed just once. More than 7% of the sample rests with the top ten. Interpreted using the paper, the time point label stands for: longitudinal time-point 1 (baseline). The sequencing sample was made of PBMCs. These receptors all stem from a woman aged 60-75 years with multiple sclerosis.

This clonotype was detected many times. The V and J genes are TRBV12-3 or TRBV12-4 and TRBJ2-7; D is perhaps TRBD2 (5 bases). V lost 2 bases to trimming and J lost 0 bases, with 11 bases between them. The CDR3 covers 15 residues. The CDR3 bases are TGTGCCAGCAGTTTATCGGGGTCCCGCTCCTACGAGCAGTACTTC. It translates to CASSLSGSRSYEQYF.

Notes on this clonotype: This may be a read error, as it is one base from a much larger clone. This chain connects TRBV12-3 or TRBV12-4 to TRBJ2-1; TRBD2 matches at 7 bases. Trimming at V came to 6 bases and at J to 12 bases, leaving 20 bases not matched to a gene. The CDR3 spans 16 residues. CDR3: CASSQPPSGDQEAQFF. The CDR3 DNA reads TGTGCCAGCAGCCAACCCCCCAGCGGGGATCAGGAAGCGCAGTTCTTC.